These T cell receptor beta chains were read from a single sample in a study of blood T cells in healthy people across ages. Each CDR3 protein gets one entry after TCRdb re-called the 5' RACE reads with MiXCR. The data show about 780,000 distinct CDR3 sequences, about half seen once. Sequenced: blood. Receptors originate from a man at least 80 years old in good health. The CDR3 runs from the conserved cysteine through the conserved F or W. D genes are given only for firm matches. The size of a clone is reported for some rows only, either as once, few or many, or as a class for expanded clones.

cdr3_length: 13
clone_size: .
d_call: .
v_call: TRBV18
j_call: TRBJ2-3
cdr3_nt: TGTGCCAGCTCACCGCCATCCTCAGATACGCAGTATTTT
cdr3_aa: CASSPPSSDTQYF

cdr3_length: 15
clone_size: .
d_call: .
v_call: TRBV6-5
j_call: TRBJ2-1
cdr3_nt: TGTGCCAGCAGTACCGGGACCGCGCCCAACAATGAGCAGTTCTTC
cdr3_aa: CASSTGTAPNNEQFF

cdr3_length: 15
clone_size: .
d_call: TRBD2
v_call: TRBV6-2/TRBV6-3
j_call: TRBJ2-7
cdr3_nt: TGTGCCAGCAGTTATTGGCTAGCGGGAGACAATGAGCAGTACTTC
cdr3_aa: CASSYWLAGDNEQYF

cdr3_length: 16
clone_size: few
d_call: .
v_call: TRBV7-7
j_call: TRBJ2-5
cdr3_nt: TGTGCCAGCAGCTTAGGGAGCAGACACTCCCAAGAGACCCAGTACTTC
cdr3_aa: CASSLGSRHSQETQYF

cdr3_length: 15
clone_size: few
d_call: .
v_call: TRBV7-2
j_call: TRBJ1-4
cdr3_nt: TGTGCCAGCAGCCCCGCTGGGCAGGCTATTGAAAAACTGTTTTTT
cdr3_aa: CASSPAGQAIEKLFF

cdr3_length: 15
clone_size: .
d_call: TRBD1
v_call: TRBV20-1
j_call: TRBJ1-4
cdr3_nt: TGCAGTGCTAGAAATCCGGACAGGGATATTGAAAAACTGTTTTTT
cdr3_aa: CSARNPDRDIEKLFF

cdr3_length: 16
clone_size: .
d_call: .
v_call: TRBV4-3
j_call: TRBJ1-2
cdr3_nt: TGCGCCAGCAGCCAAGTGGCGGAAAAGGGAGACTATGGCTACACCTTC
cdr3_aa: CASSQVAEKGDYGYTF

cdr3_length: 15
clone_size: .
d_call: TRBD1
v_call: TRBV4-1
j_call: TRBJ1-6
cdr3_nt: TGCGCCAGCAGCCAACGAGGGACAGATAATTCACCCCTCCACTTT
cdr3_aa: CASSQRGTDNSPLHF

cdr3_length: 13
clone_size: .
d_call: TRBD2
v_call: TRBV2
j_call: TRBJ2-7
cdr3_nt: TGTGCCAGCAGTGAAGTGCGGGAGTCCGAGCAGTACTTC
cdr3_aa: CASSEVRESEQYF

cdr3_length: 15
clone_size: .
d_call: .
v_call: TRBV29-1
j_call: TRBJ1-5
cdr3_nt: TGCAGCGTTGGGCAGGATCCCGCGGGCAATCAGCCCCAGCATTTT
cdr3_aa: CSVGQDPAGNQPQHF

cdr3_length: 10
clone_size: .
d_call: .
v_call: TRBV29-1
j_call: TRBJ2-3
cdr3_nt: TGCAGCGTTGACTCAGATACGCAGTATTTT
cdr3_aa: CSVDSDTQYF